The following is a T cell receptor (beta chain) sequence with its context. No antigen is known for it. TRB amplification used around 270 ng of peripheral blood genomic DNA. This sample is drawn from a study of T cell clusters in autoimmune cytopenias. Whole-study context: The mean age of healthy donor controls was 56 years, the median approximately 59 years. Study-wide points: Physiological T cell clusters of healthy donors were apparently absent in primary autoimmune cytopenia patients. The T cell clusters came from computational analysis alone and lack functional validation.

Multiplex touch-down PCR amplified TRB using TRB-A and TRB-B pools in one tube. TCRdb re-analyzed the multiplex PCR reads; it lists each CDR3 protein once, without DNA. This sample's table reports roughly 10,000 distinct CDR3 sequences. The CDR3 contains 15 residues. CDR1 is MNHEY and CDR2 is SVGEGT in the germline V gene. These data were also filed under a second study, of T cell repertoires in aging, cancer and after chemotherapy. Per that paper: Untreated cancer patients had significantly lower blood TCR diversity than age-matched healthy donors.

Sequences were obtained from peripheral blood. The clonotype was recovered from a human donor in good health. V usage is TRBV6-2 or TRBV6-3 and J usage is TRBJ2-3. CDR3 loop: CASSLPRTGSDTQYF.